Included here is one TCR beta chain sequence, with context. Using immunoSEQ multiplex PCR, the repertoire was profiled, and TCRdb retains in-frame clones only, with some absent. Counted here are around 430,000 clones, around 87% occurring once; the ten biggest clones make up roughly a tenth. The sample comes from a study of blood T cell repertoires in COVID-19. Germline CDR1 and CDR2: SEHNR and FQNEAQ (reference sequence). The ends lost 4 bases at V and 6 bases at J; junction bases unmatched: 5. CDR3 length: 13 amino acids. Two negative PCRs, clearance, or symptom resolution had been documented for recovered Cohort 3 donors.

This clonotype originated in a woman aged 45-65 years who had recovered from COVID-19. The V call is TRBV7-9, the J call TRBJ1-1, with TRBD1 identical over 7 bases. Sequences were obtained from PBMCs or T cells enriched from blood (not recorded which). The chain's CDR3 is CASSSRDSSEAFF. Written as DNA, the CDR3 is TGTGCCAGCAGCTCACGGGACAGCTCTGAAGCTTTCTTT. The entire variable domain, with the rest obtained from reference TRBV7-9 and TRBJ1-1, is as follows: DTGVSQNPRHKITKRGQNVTFRCDPISEHNRLYWYRQTLGQGPEFLTYFQNEAQLEKSRLLSDRFSAERPKGSFSTLEIQRTEQGDSAMYLCASSSRDSSEAFFGQGTRLTVV.